The sequence of this T cell receptor (beta chain) was determined in a study of T cells in Graves' hyperthyroidism and ophthalmopathy. The length of the CDR3 is 15 residues. Germline lookup yields CDR1 LGHDT and CDR2 YNNKEL (reference sequence). Trimming took off 4 bases at V and 5 bases at J, with 17 bases between the two ends. Amplified TCR beta CDR3 regions derived from RNA transcripts. During a first-round RT-PCR of the TCR CDR3, the HTBI primer set was used. TCRdb reprocessed the multiplex PCR reads with MiXCR, giving one entry per CDR3 protein. The table has around 400,000 distinct CDR3 sequences, roughly an eighth seen once; the top ten hold 9.2%. Study conclusions and caveats: In the analysis, a 13 V-J model separated ophthalmopathy from stable hyperthyroidism.

This clonotype was recorded at least ten times. Its antigen is not known. The specimen was blood. The receptor was derived from a woman aged 18-29 years with Graves' hyperthyroidism. The V call is TRBV3-1, the J call TRBJ1-1; perhaps TRBD1 as D (6 bases). The CDR3 protein is CASSLNQGGGTEAFF. CDR3 bases: TGTGCCAGCAGCCTAAACCAGGGAGGGGGGACTGAAGCTTTCTTT.